A single sample gave rise to the 30 T cell receptor beta chains below, sequenced in a study of memory CD4+ T cells and cytomegalovirus serostatus. Single viable CD3+CD4+CD8-CD45RO+ cells were sorted as the memory CD4+ T cells. Assay used: immunoSEQ multiplex PCR; TCRdb lists only in-frame clones, some missing. Of 35,000 to 45,000 clones in the sample, around 84% were seen once. Specimen: memory CD4+ T cells from blood. Every receptor here comes from an adult in good health and CMV-seronegative.

The V call is TRBV5-1, the J call TRBJ2-7, with TRBD1 as a possible D gene (6 bases). Germline assignment: CDR1 SGHRS and CDR2 YFSETQ. The CDR3 is made up of 15 amino acids. The V and J ends lost 0 bases and 3 bases respectively, with 13 bases between them. The CDR3 nucleotides read TGCGCCAGCAGCTTGGTGGGGACATTAGACTACGAGCAGTACTTC. It yields the protein CASSLVGTLDYEQYF.

V gene TRBV30 combines with J gene TRBJ1-2; TRBD1 matches 8 bases. The CDR3 is 11 amino acids. CDR1 and CDR2 (germline): GTSNPN, SVGIG (reference sequence). Unmatched junction bases numbered 2, after V lost 4 bases and J lost 7 bases. The CDR3 bases are TGTGCCTGGACAACAGGGGGTGGCTACACCTTC. It encodes CAWTTGGGYTF.

The chain recombines TRBV30 with TRBJ1-5; D ambiguous. The V end was cut by 1 base, the J end by 7 bases, with 8 bases between. Germline loops: CDR1 GTSNPN, CDR2 SVGIG (reference sequence). The length of the CDR3 is 12 residues. CDR3 sequence (DNA): TGTGCCTGGAGTGCCGGCGCCCAGCCCCAGCATTTT. Residues: CAWSAGAQPQHF.

The V call is TRBV2, the J call TRBJ1-1; D is undetermined. V was cut by 4 bases and J by 2 bases, with 8 bases left in between. Germline V gene data show CDR1 as SNHLY and CDR2 as FYNNEI. This CDR3 has 13 amino acids. CDR3 DNA: TGTGCCAGCAGTGCCGTAGGAAACACTGAAGCTTTCTTT. It codes for CASSAVGNTEAFF.

The CDR3 here is CASSRRSLGQGPYNEQFF. CDR3 in DNA: TGCGCCAGCAGCCGTCGGAGCCTTGGTCAGGGGCCCTACAATGAGCAGTTCTTC. V is TRBV4-1 and J is TRBJ2-1; TRBD1 might be the D (6 bases). The CDR3 is made up of 18 amino acids. The germline CDR1 and CDR2 sequences are MGHRA and YSYEKL. Trimming stripped 4 bases from V and 2 bases from J, with 21 bases between.

The CDR3 DNA reads TGCGCCACTATCGGGACTAGCGGGGGGGATACGCAGTATTTT. Translation: CATIGTSGGDTQYF. The genes are TRBV10-2 and TRBJ2-3; 15 positions match TRBD2. V lost 10 bases to trimming and J lost 6 bases; unmatched junction nucleotides: 5. The CDR3 loop spans 14 amino acids. Germline loops: CDR1 WSHSY, CDR2 SAAADI.

The chain carries TRBV18 and TRBJ1-6; a weak D match, TRBD1 (5 bases). Germline loops: CDR1 KGHSH, CDR2 LQKENI. The CDR3 runs to 15 residues. The V gene lost 3 bases and the J gene lost 5 bases, with 11 bases spanning the gap. The CDR3 sequence is CASSPGTGDNSPLHF. The CDR3 nucleotides read TGTGCCAGCTCACCTGGAACGGGGGATAATTCACCCCTCCACTTT. The entire variable domain, with the rest obtained from reference TRBV18 and TRBJ1-6, is as follows: NAGVMQNPRHLVRRRGQEARLRCSPMKGHSHVYWYRQLPEEGLKFMVYLQKENIIDESGMPKERFSAEFPKEGPSILRIQQVVRGDSAAYFCASSPGTGDNSPLHFGNGTRLTVT.

This clone occurred a few times. This CDR3 is CASTPGTGDGGYTF. The CDR3 DNA reads TGCGCCAGCACTCCCGGGACAGGGGACGGTGGCTACACCTTC. The chain is built from TRBV5-1 and TRBJ1-2, with 10 bases that match TRBD1. CDR3 size: 14 residues. V shed 6 bases and J 7 bases; nucleotides not matched to a gene: 9. Germline V gene data show CDR1 as SGHRS and CDR2 as YFSETQ.

CDR3 region: CASSEYIRGPTEAFF. CDR3 in DNA: TGTGCCAGCAGTGAATATATAAGGGGGCCCACTGAAGCTTTCTTT. The rearrangement joins TRBV25-1 to TRBJ1-1; 7 nucleotides agree with TRBD1. Trimming at V came to 0 bases and at J to 4 bases, leaving 5 bases not matched to a gene. Germline values: CDR1 MGHDK, CDR2 SYGVNS. The CDR3 runs 15 residues.

The V gene is TRBV5-4, the J gene TRBJ1-4; TRBD1 matches 8 bases. This CDR3 is built from 15 residues. Germline values: CDR1 SGHNT, CDR2 YYREEE (reference sequence). The V and J ends lost 4 bases and 6 bases, in that order; junction bases with no gene match: 8. CDR3 residues: CASSRTGREDEKLFF. CDR3 bases: TGTGCCAGCAGCAGGACAGGGAGGGAGGATGAAAAACTGTTTTTT.

This chain joins TRBV14 and TRBJ2-7, with 9 bases lining up with TRBD2. V gave up 4 bases and J gave up 1 base; unmatched junction bases: 8. CDR1 and CDR2 from the germline V gene are SGHDN and FVKESK. This CDR3 comprises 16 residues. The CDR3 coding sequence is TGTGCCAGCAGCCTGCGGACTAGCGATAGGTCCTACGAGCAGTACTTC. Its translation is CASSLRTSDRSYEQYF.

The genes are TRBV6-1 and TRBJ1-2; no reliable D call. The V end was cut by 5 bases, the J end by 0 bases, with 13 bases between. This CDR3 spans 15 amino acids. Germline CDR1 MNHNS, CDR2 SASEGT. CDR3 in DNA: TGTGCCAGCAGTATTGAACACAGTTCTAACTATGGCTACACCTTC. This sequence encodes CASSIEHSSNYGYTF.

The genes are TRBV6-7 and TRBJ1-3, with 7 nucleotides matching TRBD1. TRBV6-7 is annotated as an ORF whose role is uncertain. V dropped 6 bases and J dropped 2; count of bases not matched to a gene: 4. The CDR3 spans 14 residues. As DNA, the CDR3 is TGTGCCAGCAGCCGTGGGACAGCTGGAAACACCATATATTTT. Translation gives CASSRGTAGNTIYF.

This chain connects TRBV6-1 to TRBJ1-6, with 9 bases that match TRBD1. The V and J ends lost 7 bases and 6 bases, in that order; junction bases with no gene match: 7. The length of the CDR3 is 15 residues. CDR1 and CDR2 (germline): MNHNS, SASEGT. DNA for the CDR3: TGTGCCAGCATAGGCGCGGACAGGGGTAATTCACCCCTCCACTTT. Translated, it gives CASIGADRGNSPLHF.

The chain links TRBV20-1 to TRBJ2-5; D unresolved. V was trimmed by 4 bases and J by 0 bases, leaving 3 bases between them. From germline, CDR1 is DFQATT and CDR2 SNEGSKA (reference sequence). The CDR3 extends over 11 amino acids. The CDR3: CSAKNQETQYF. Here the CDR3 DNA reads TGCAGTGCTAAGAACCAAGAGACCCAGTACTTC.

This clone showed up just a few times. The chain links TRBV21-1 to TRBJ1-3; the table gives TRBD1 as D, unverified against the DNA. TRBV21-1 is noted as a pseudogene. This CDR3 region has 16 residues. CDR3 region: CASSNSQGRSGNTIYF. DNA of the CDR3: TGTGCCAGCAGCAACTCACAGGGCCGCTCTGGAAACACCATATATTTT.

This clone was seen only a few times. The V and J genes are TRBV19 and TRBJ2-2, with D possibly TRBD1 on 6 matching bases. This CDR3 region has 14 residues. The germline V and J ends were trimmed by 9 bases and 0 bases, with 11 bases remaining between them. CDR1 LNHDA and CDR2 SQIVND come from the germline V gene (reference sequence). CDR3 nucleotide sequence: TGTGCCAGCAGACAGGCGCCGAACACCGGGGAGCTGTTTTTT. Translated: CASRQAPNTGELFF. Full variable domain (rest looked up from reference TRBV19 and TRBJ2-2): DGGITQSPKYLFRKEGQNVTLSCEQNLNHDAMYWYRQDPGQGLRLIYYSQIVNDFQKGDIAEGYSVSREKKESFPLTVTSAQKNPTAFYLCASRQAPNTGELFFGEGSRLTVL.

This clone rates as medium-sized. The rearrangement links TRBV18 to TRBJ1-1; 7 positions match TRBD1. The CDR3 length is 14 residues. V lost 5 bases, J lost 4 bases, and 7 bases stayed unmatched. Germline CDR1 reads KGHSH; CDR2 reads LQKENI. The CDR3 sequence: CASSSSTGPTEAFF. The CDR3 nucleotides read TGTGCCAGCTCATCTTCGACAGGGCCCACTGAAGCTTTCTTT.

This rearrangement joins TRBV6-4 to TRBJ2-1; TRBD2 aligns across 10 bases. Germline V lookup: CDR1 MRHNA, CDR2 SNTAGT. The CDR3 spans 15 residues. V trimming: 6 bases; J trimming: 4 bases; junction bases outside the gene matches: 6. The CDR3 is CASSELAGGYNEQFF. The CDR3 DNA reads as TGTGCCAGCAGCGAATTAGCGGGGGGTTACAATGAGCAGTTCTTC.

J is TRBJ2-5 and V is TRBV10-3; 14 positions agree with TRBD2. The germline V gene encodes CDR1 ENHRY and CDR2 SYGVKD. The CDR3 has 16 residues. Trimming cost V 6 bases and J 3 bases; bases outside gene matches: 6. Written as DNA, the CDR3 is TGTGCCATCAGGGGGACTAGCGGGGGAATCAAAGAGACCCAGTACTTC. Protein product: CAIRGTSGGIKETQYF.

J is TRBJ2-3 and V is TRBV10-3, with D perhaps TRBD2 (7 bases). V was clipped by 11 bases and J by 4 bases, with 16 bases between them. Germline V gives CDR1 ENHRY, CDR2 SYGVKD. This CDR3 is built from 13 residues. In DNA, the CDR3 is TGTGCCTCCGAGAGGGGGGGGGCAGATACGCAGTATTTT. Translation: CASERGGADTQYF.

This sequence joins TRBV30 and TRBJ1-1, with TRBD1 as a possible D gene (6 bases). Germline CDR1 reads GTSNPN; CDR2 reads SVGIG (reference sequence). V dropped 3 bases and J dropped 1 base, with 9 bases sitting between them. There are 13 residues in the CDR3. Here the CDR3 DNA reads TGTGCCTGGAGGGGACAACCGAACACTGAAGCTTTCTTT. It is translated as CAWRGQPNTEAFF. Drawing the rest from reference TRBV30 and TRBJ1-1, the complete variable domain is SQTIHQWPATLVQPVGSPLSLECTVEGTSNPNLYWYRQAAGRGLQLLFYSVGIGQISSEVPQNLSASRPQDRQFILSSKKLLLSDSGFYLCAWRGQPNTEAFFGQGTRLTVV.

The chain recombines TRBV5-5 with TRBJ2-4; D is perhaps TRBD1 or TRBD2 (7 bases each). Germline V CDR1 and CDR2: SGHKS, YYEKEE (reference sequence). V shed 1 base and J shed 6 bases, with 14 bases lying between them. The CDR3 loop spans 15 amino acids. The CDR3 sequence is CASSLQGGSPNIQYF. The CDR3 region has the DNA TGTGCCAGCAGCTTGCAGGGGGGGTCACCAAACATTCAGTACTTC.

This clone turned up a few times. This sequence joins TRBV9 and TRBJ1-1, with D unresolved. V was clipped by 1 base and J by 4 bases, with 8 bases between them. Germline V gives CDR1 SGDLS, CDR2 YYNGEE. CDR3 length: 13 residues. This chain's CDR3 is CASSVSEGTEAFF. The DNA of the CDR3 is TGTGCCAGCAGCGTATCGGAGGGCACTGAAGCTTTCTTT.

The CDR3 protein is CASSTGDRGQYF. The CDR3 coding sequence is TGTGCCAGCAGCACCGGGGACCGGGGGCAGTACTTC. The chain joins TRBV6-1 to TRBJ2-7; D tentatively fits TRBD1 or TRBD2 (5 bases each). The CDR3 consists of 12 residues. The germline V gene encodes CDR1 MNHNS and CDR2 SASEGT. Trimming left V 6 bases short and J 9 bases short, with 15 bases between.

The chain carries TRBV2 and TRBJ2-7; D is undetermined. CDR3 length equals 16 residues. The V gene lost 8 bases and the J gene lost 2 bases, with 22 bases spanning the gap. Looked up from germline, CDR1 is SNHLY and CDR2 is FYNNEI. CDR3 DNA: TGTGCCAGCGCTACACGGCCTTTAGCAGCTACCTACGAGCAGTACTTC. Translating it yields CASATRPLAATYEQYF. Based on the CDR3 plus reference TRBV2 and TRBJ2-7, the full variable domain is EPEVTQTPSHQVTQMGQEVILRCVPISNHLYFYWYRQILGQKVEFLVSFYNNEISEKSEIFDDQFSVERPDGSNFTLKIRSTKLEDSAMYFCASATRPLAATYEQYFGPGTRLTVT.

This clone showed up just once. The chain links TRBV19 to TRBJ1-1; D remains ambiguous. Trimming shortened V by 5 bases and J by 1 base, and 17 bases separated the two germline ends. CDR3 length equals 16 residues. Germline CDR1 is LNHDA and CDR2 is SQIVND (reference sequence). The CDR3 region has the DNA TGTGCCAGTAGTCCACCTTGGTTAGCCCGGAACACTGAAGCTTTCTTT. Amino acid sequence: CASSPPWLARNTEAFF.

The chain recombines TRBV6-5 with TRBJ2-7, with 10 bases fitting TRBD1. V trimming: 0 bases; J trimming: 1 base; junction bases outside the gene matches: 3. Germline-derived CDR1 and CDR2 are MNHEY and SVGAGI. The length of the CDR3 is 16 residues. The CDR3 nucleotides read TGTGCCAGCAGTTACTCGGGGACAGGGGATTCCTACGAGCAGTACTTC. Amino acids: CASSYSGTGDSYEQYF.

The J gene is TRBJ1-2, the V gene TRBV30; no clear D. Germline CDR1 GTSNPN, CDR2 SVGIG (reference sequence). CDR3 size: 11 residues. V lost 7 bases to trimming and J lost 4 bases, with 10 bases between them. The CDR3 region has the DNA TGTGCCTTAGGACGGTCCTATGGCTACACCTTC. Encoded protein: CALGRSYGYTF.

This clone was seen a single time. The chain employs TRBV18 and TRBJ1-1; a possible D gene is TRBD1 (5 bases). Between the trimmed V and J ends, which lost 3 bases and 0 bases, there was a span of 14 bases. Germline V gene sequence: CDR1 KGHSH, CDR2 LQKENI. The CDR3 has 16 residues. This chain's CDR3 is CASSPQISGVNTEAFF. The CDR3 nucleotides are TGTGCCAGCTCACCTCAGATATCGGGGGTGAACACTGAAGCTTTCTTT.